The present TCR beta chain was sequenced within a study of OX40 agonist ivuxolimab in advanced cancers. Study-wide background: Ivuxolimab, an agonistic anti-OX40 (CD134) antibody, was given to patients.

Data came from immunoSEQ multiplex PCR; TCRdb stores just in-frame clones and leaves some out. Seen here are 68,000 or so clones, over 80% observed once, and the top ten hold about a tenth. As to this clone: Its specificity is not known.

Germline lookup yields CDR1 GTSNPN and CDR2 SVGIG (reference sequence). The CDR3 loop spans 15 amino acids. Points from the study as a whole: Fewer expanded clones were found on average in CD4+ than in CD8+ T cells. In a subset of nonresponders, normalized T-cell clonal expansion was also low.

The sample consisted of CD4+ or CD8+ T cells sorted from blood, taken in a trial of the OX40 agonist ivuxolimab. The TCR originated in an adult with an advanced solid tumor such as melanoma, head and neck, liver or kidney cancer. The chain has TRBV30 and TRBJ2-5, with D possibly called TRBD1 or TRBD2 (6 bases each). With the DNA end fitting TRBJ2-7 better, the J assignment may be wrong. The CDR3 region has the DNA TGTGCCTGGAGGGCGCCGGGGGCGGTTAACTACGAGCAGTACTTC. Protein product: CAWRAPGAVNYEQYF.